The 18 T cell receptor beta chains below all came from one sample that was sequenced in a study of CD8+ T cells in alopecia areata. Sequencing used cDNA as its template, made by extracting RNA and reverse transcribing it. Measured with immunoSEQ multiplex PCR; TCRdb has only the in-frame clones, and not every one. There are over 100,000 clones in the sample, none observed a single time. Source material: lesional skin. Receptors originate from a C3H/HeJ mouse with alopecia areata. MHC haplotype here: H2-k.

This clone was detected ten times or more. Gene names are mouse gene names. The same CDR3 is also encoded by other DNA sequences in this sample. CDR3 protein: CASSPDRGNSDYTF. The CDR3 DNA, read in part, is TGTGCCAGCAGTCCGGACAGGGGTAACTCC. The chain joins TRBV13-3 to TRBJ1-2; TRBD1 matches 9 bases. The CDR3 end lies 4 residues beyond the end of the read and is filled in from the germline J gene. The CDR3 has 14 residues. In germline, CDR1 is NNHDY, CDR2 SYVADS. Trimming at V came to 4 bases and at J to 2 bases, leaving 3 bases not matched to a gene.

This clone has just a few counts. TCRdb's protein and the DNA translation differ at residue 13; the protein here comes from the DNA. All gene names here are mouse names. The CDR3 goes on 3 residues after the read ends, and that part is filled in from the germline J gene. The chain couples TRBV1 to TRBJ1-6; 9 positions agree with TRBD1. TRBJ1-6 is designated an ORF whose function remains uncertain. The CDR3 has 16 residues. V dropped 2 bases and J dropped 5; count of bases not matched to a gene: 4. Germline V gene data show CDR1 as NSQYPW and CDR2 as LRSPGD (reference sequence). CDR3 region: CTCSALRDRDNSPLYF. The DNA read from the CDR3 is TGCACCTGCAGTGCACTCCGGGACAGGGATAATTCGCCC.

This clone was detected ten times or more. Gene names denote mouse genes. The read stops 4 residues short of the end of the CDR3; the missing end is completed from the germline J gene. The genes are TRBV13-3 and TRBJ2-1; a possible D gene is TRBD1 (6 bases). CDR1 and CDR2 (germline): NNHDY, SYVADS. The V end lost 5 bases, the J end lost 0 bases, and 15 bases lay between the germline ends. The CDR3 covers 16 residues. This chain's CDR3 is CASSPRDKNNYAEQFF. The sequenced CDR3 bases are TGTGCCAGCAGCCCCCGGGACAAAAATAACTATGCT.

This clone was observed at least ten times. Each gene name is a mouse one. The sequenced part of the CDR3 DNA is TGTGCCAGCACCCAGGGGTGGGCAAACTCC. The encoded protein is CASTQGWANS. The full CDR3 protein reads CASTQGWANSDYTF. The chain is built from TRBV13-3 and TRBJ1-2; TRBD1 is a possible D gene (6 bases). From the germline J gene comes the end of the CDR3, since the read stops 4 residues before it. Germline V gene data show CDR1 as NNHDY and CDR2 as SYVADS. The CDR3 spans 14 residues. V was pared by 6 bases and J by 0 bases, with 12 bases between.

As regards this clone: The gene symbols are mouse symbols. The read comes to an end 4 residues before the CDR3 does, leaving the germline J gene to fill in the end. The chain couples TRBV1 to TRBJ2-2, with 9 bases fitting TRBD1. The CDR3 covers 17 residues. CDR1 is NSQYPW, CDR2 LRSPGD, per germline (reference sequence). The V and J ends lost 0 bases and 6 bases, in that order; junction bases with no gene match: 8. The CDR3: CTCSADGGTGNAGQLYF. The part of the CDR3 DNA that was read is TGCACCTGCAGTGCAGATGGGGGGACAGGGAACGCCGGG.

This clone appeared many times. Gene names are the mouse ones. The read ends 4 residues shy of where the CDR3 ends; the end is completed using the germline J gene. This chain connects TRBV1 to TRBJ2-5; TRBD1 is a possible D gene (5 bases). The CDR3 consists of 16 residues. From germline, CDR1 is NSQYPW and CDR2 LRSPGD (reference sequence). Trimming removed 3 bases at V and 0 bases at J, with 13 bases between. The covered CDR3 bases are TGCACCTGCAGTGCTTCCGACAGTATTAACCAAGAC. Translated: CTCSASDSINQD. The whole CDR3 is CTCSASDSINQDTQYF.

This clone was seen repeatedly, ten times or more. The genes are named according to mouse. The read terminates 4 residues before the CDR3 end, so the remaining end is supplied by the germline J gene. The V gene is TRBV13-3, the J gene TRBJ2-2, with 10 bases lining up with TRBD1. V shed 2 bases and J 4 bases; nucleotides not matched to a gene: 5. The germline CDR1 and CDR2 sequences are NNHDY and SYVADS. This CDR3 contains 16 residues. The CDR3 protein is CASSEWGQGTTGQLYF. The part of the CDR3 DNA that was read is TGTGCCAGCAGTGAATGGGGACAGGGGACCACCGGG. The full variable domain, rest sourced from reference TRBV13-3 and TRBJ2-2, is EAAVTQSPRSKVAVTGGKVTLSCHQTNNHDYMYWYRQDTGHGLRLIHYSYVADSTEKGDIPDGYKASRPSQENFSLILELASLSQTAVYFCASSEWGQGTTGQLYFGEGSKLTVL.

Of note for this clone: Gene names and germline refer to mouse. The read ends 4 residues shy of where the CDR3 ends; the end is completed using the germline J gene. V gene TRBV13-3 combines with J gene TRBJ2-3; 12 nucleotides agree with TRBD2. The germline gives CDR1 NNHDY, CDR2 SYVADS. The junction had 4 bases not matched to a gene; V was cut back by 5 bases and J by 3 bases. The CDR3 totals 15 residues. The CDR3 protein is CASSRTGGEAETLYF. The CDR3 DNA, read in part, is TGTGCCAGCAGCCGGACTGGGGGGGAGGCAGAA.

Note on this clone: Each gene name is a mouse one. The read terminates 4 residues before the CDR3 end, so the remaining end is supplied by the germline J gene. The V and J genes are TRBV1 and TRBJ2-7; 11 bases match TRBD2. Germline V gene data show CDR1 as NSQYPW and CDR2 as LRSPGD (reference sequence). This CDR3 has 14 amino acids. This CDR3 is CTCSVGTGGYEQYF. The part of the CDR3 DNA that was read is TGCACCTGCAGTGTTGGGACTGGGGGATAT.

With respect to this clone: Gene names and germline refer to mouse. The CDR3 end lies 4 residues beyond the end of the read and is filled in from the germline J gene. V is TRBV1 and J is TRBJ2-3, with D perhaps TRBD1 (6 bases). Per the germline V gene, CDR1 is NSQYPW and CDR2 is LRSPGD (reference sequence). The V end was cut by 2 bases, the J end by 1 base, with 13 bases between. This CDR3 is 16 amino acids long. The CDR3 bases that were read are TGCACCTGCAGTGCAAACCAGGGGCGGGGTGCAGAA. This sequence encodes CTCSANQGRGAE. The whole CDR3 protein is CTCSANQGRGAETLYF. The full variable domain, completed using reference TRBV1 and TRBJ2-3, is VTLLEQNPRWRLVPRGQAVNLRCILKNSQYPWMSWYQQDLQKQLQWLFTLRSPGDKEVKSLPGADYLATRVTDTELRLQVANMSQGRTLYCTCSANQGRGAETLYFGSGTRLTVL.

As for this clone: The junction departs from germline at one end; a sequencing error may be responsible. Gene names are mouse gene names. With the read ending 4 residues before the CDR3 end, the germline J gene is used to fill in that end. V gene TRBV1 combines with J gene TRBJ1-4; weak D call: TRBD1 (6 bases). Germline loops: CDR1 NSQYPW, CDR2 LRSPGD (reference sequence). The CDR3 is 16 amino acids. The CDR3 bases that were read are TGCAGCTGCAGTGCTCCGGGACAAAGTTCCAACGAA. This sequence encodes CSCSAPGQSSNE. The CDR3 in its entirety is CSCSAPGQSSNERLFF.

This clone was counted a few times. TCRdb and the translated DNA give different amino acids at residue 15; the protein presented here is the one translated from the DNA. Gene names are the mouse ones. The CDR3 end lies 3 residues beyond the end of the read and is filled in from the germline J gene. The rearrangement joins TRBV1 to TRBJ1-6; 10 positions agree with TRBD1. TRBJ1-6 is known as an ORF, though its function is uncertain. With 2 bases clipped from V and 4 bases from J, the junction kept 8 bases outside the gene matches. The CDR3 totals 18 residues. Germline CDR1 NSQYPW, CDR2 LRSPGD (reference sequence). CDR3 region: CTCSATTDRGGYNSPLYF. The sequenced part of the CDR3 DNA is TGCACCTGCAGTGCAACTACGGACAGGGGGGGATATAATTCGCCC.

In the case of this clone: Gene names and germline match the mouse. The CDR3 extends 4 residues past the end of the read, so its final part is completed from the germline J gene. The V gene is TRBV13-1, the J gene TRBJ2-3, with D possibly being TRBD1 (5 bases). Trimming removed 6 bases at V and 0 bases at J, with 11 bases between. The CDR3 is 14 residues long. Germline CDR1 and CDR2: NSHNY and SYGAGN. Partial CDR3 DNA: TGTGCCAGCAACCAGGGTCCTAGTGCAGAA. It yields the protein CASNQGPSAE. The whole CDR3 sequence reads CASNQGPSAETLYF.

Comments on this clone: Gene names follow the mouse nomenclature. The read halts 4 residues ahead of the CDR3 end, with the missing end drawn from the germline J gene. Other DNA sequences of this sample code for an identical CDR3. The chain uses TRBV1 and TRBJ2-7; TRBD2 matches 8 bases. The CDR3 consists of 17 residues. Trimming removed 0 bases from V and 0 bases from J; junction bases left unmatched: 7. Germline V gene lookup returns CDR1 NSQYPW and CDR2 LRSPGD (reference sequence). The DNA read from the CDR3 is TGCACCTGCAGTGCAGATGGGGGGGGGAGGAGCTCCTAT. This translates into CTCSADGGGRSSY. The entire CDR3 sequence reads CTCSADGGGRSSYEQYF.

Of note for this clone: The TCRdb protein fails to match the DNA translation at residue 11; the protein reported here was translated from the DNA. Genes and germline are mouse. The CDR3 is cut off 3 residues early in the read; its end comes from the germline J gene. The J gene is TRBJ1-3, the V gene TRBV13-1; 9 bases agree with TRBD1. The CDR3 is 14 amino acids. In germline, CDR1 is NSHNY, CDR2 SYGAGN. The V and J ends lost 6 bases and 2 bases, in that order; junction bases with no gene match: 3. The CDR3 region is CASTRDRAGNTLYF. The part of the CDR3 DNA that was read is TGTGCCAGCACCCGGGACAGGGCTGGAAATACG.

Comments on this clone: The genes and germline here are from mouse. The CDR3 extends 4 residues past the end of the read, so its final part is completed from the germline J gene. V is TRBV13-3 and J is TRBJ2-3; 7 bases agree with TRBD1. J was trimmed by 1 base and V by 1 base; bases with no gene match: 6. The CDR3 contains 16 residues. Germline CDR1 reads NNHDY; CDR2 reads SYVADS. Partial CDR3 DNA: TGTGCCAGCAGTGATCGAGACAGGGTGGGTGCAGAA. Its translation is CASSDRDRVGAE. The CDR3 in full is CASSDRDRVGAETLYF.

This clone was detected many times. The protein listed by TCRdb differs at residue 14 from the translated DNA, so the DNA translation is shown. Gene and germline names: mouse. The read comes to an end 3 residues before the CDR3 does, leaving the germline J gene to fill in the end. The chain couples TRBV13-3 to TRBJ1-3; weak D call: TRBD1 (6 bases). This CDR3 has 17 residues. Germline-derived CDR1 and CDR2 are NNHDY and SYVADS. V lost 0 bases, J lost 0 bases, and 13 bases lay in between. The CDR3 region is CASSDASDRNSGNTLYF. The part of the CDR3 DNA that was read is TGTGCCAGCAGTGATGCATCGGACAGAAATTCTGGAAATACG. The full variable domain, completed using reference TRBV13-3 and TRBJ1-3, is EAAVTQSPRSKVAVTGGKVTLSCHQTNNHDYMYWYRQDTGHGLRLIHYSYVADSTEKGDIPDGYKASRPSQENFSLILELASLSQTAVYFCASSDASDRNSGNTLYFGEGSRLIVV.

In the case of this clone: These gene names are mouse names. From the germline J gene comes the end of the CDR3, since the read stops 4 residues before it. This chain links TRBV16 with TRBJ2-1; possible D gene TRBD1, 6 bases. The germline gives CDR1 SGHSA, CDR2 FRNQAP. Trimming removed 4 bases from V and 2 bases from J, with 18 bases in between. The CDR3 length is 17 residues. CDR3 bases read: TGTGCAAGCAGCTCCCTCCCGGGACAAAATCACTATGCT. Protein sequence: CASSSLPGQNHYA. The CDR3, in full, reads CASSSLPGQNHYAEQFF.